This passage covers 23 T cell receptor beta chains from one sample sequenced in a study of cytomegalovirus exposure and HLA in healthy donors. The PCR made use of 60 Vbeta and 13 Jbeta primers. Sequenced by immunoSEQ multiplex PCR; TCRdb stores in-frame clones only, minus some. This sample yields about 64,000 clones, of which over 75% are seen a single time; about 10% belongs to the top ten. Sequenced sample: PBMCs. The receptors were gathered from a female donor in good health and CMV-seronegative.

The chain joins TRBV7-3 to TRBJ2-5; a possible D gene is TRBD2 (6 bases). With the DNA end fitting TRBJ2-7 better, the J assignment may be wrong. Germline V gene sequence: CDR1 SGHTA, CDR2 FQGTGA. The CDR3 has 15 amino acids. CDR3 coding DNA: TGTGCCAGCAGCTTAACGTATGGGACTCCCTACGAGCAGTACTTC. Its translation: CASSLTYGTPYEQYF.

Points on this clone: This same CDR3 is encoded by further DNA sequences in the sample. CDR3 DNA sequence: TGTGCCAGCAGCGCCCGGGACAGGACCTACGAGCAGTACTTC. This gives the protein CASSARDRTYEQYF. The chain recombines TRBV9 with TRBJ2-7; 8 bases map to TRBD1. The CDR3 has 14 residues. Germline V lookup: CDR1 SGDLS, CDR2 YYNGEE. The ends lost 3 bases at V and 2 bases at J; junction bases unmatched: 4.

V is TRBV5-4 and J is TRBJ2-5, with 8 nucleotides matching TRBD2. The CDR3 consists of 16 residues. The germline V gene encodes CDR1 SGHNT and CDR2 YYREEE (reference sequence). V gave up 1 base and J gave up 4 bases; unmatched junction bases: 9. The CDR3 sequence is CASSLNSPGLGETQYF. CDR3 coding DNA: TGTGCCAGCAGCTTGAATTCTCCGGGACTAGGAGAGACCCAGTACTTC.

The chain couples TRBV2 to TRBJ2-1, with 12 bases fitting TRBD2. This CDR3 contains 14 residues. The V and J ends lost 6 bases and 5 bases, in that order; junction bases with no gene match: 2. Germline lookup yields CDR1 SNHLY and CDR2 FYNNEI. The DNA of the CDR3 is TGTGCCAGCAGCCGACTAGCGGGGGACAATGAGCAGTTCTTC. Its translation: CASSRLAGDNEQFF.

Concerning this clone itself: Other DNA variants within this sample encode the same CDR3. This sequence joins TRBV11-3 and TRBJ2-3; D perhaps matches TRBD1 (5 bases). The CDR3 runs to 14 residues. Germline loops: CDR1 SGHNT, CDR2 YENEEA. The germline V and J ends were trimmed by 4 bases and 3 bases, with 11 bases remaining between them. The CDR3 DNA reads TGTGCCAGCAGCTCAGGGCCAGTAACAGATACGCAGTATTTT. Protein: CASSSGPVTDTQYF.

The chain combines TRBV6-5 with TRBJ1-1; the match to TRBD1 covers 8 bases. CDR1 and CDR2 from the germline V gene are MNHEY and SVGAGI. V lost 5 bases, J lost 6 bases, and 8 bases stayed unmatched. This CDR3 has 14 residues. The CDR3 DNA reads as TGTGCCAGCAGTCTACGACAGGGGAGGGCTGAAGCTTTCTTT. Its protein product is CASSLRQGRAEAFF.

The chain couples TRBV18 to TRBJ1-1, with D perhaps TRBD1 (5 bases). Germline V gives CDR1 KGHSH, CDR2 LQKENI. The V gene lost 0 bases and the J gene lost 4 bases, with 6 bases spanning the gap. The CDR3 is made up of 13 amino acids. CDR3 in DNA: TGTGCCAGCTCACCACCGGGGGGCACTGAAGCTTTCTTT. Protein product: CASSPPGGTEAFF. Together with reference TRBV18 and TRBJ1-1, the CDR3 gives the full variable domain: NAGVMQNPRHLVRRRGQEARLRCSPMKGHSHVYWYRQLPEEGLKFMVYLQKENIIDESGMPKERFSAEFPKEGPSILRIQQVVRGDSAAYFCASSPPGGTEAFFGQGTRLTVV.

This chain connects TRBV4-1 to TRBJ2-5, with D perhaps TRBD1 (5 bases). Germline CDR1 MGHRA, CDR2 YSYEKL. V lost 0 bases, J lost 5 bases, and 19 bases lay in between. The CDR3 is 17 residues long. CDR3 sequence: CASSQDSIWGWAETQYF. As DNA, the CDR3 is TGCGCCAGCAGCCAAGATTCGATTTGGGGCTGGGCTGAGACCCAGTACTTC.

The V gene is TRBV5-6, the J gene TRBJ2-1, with a possible D match to TRBD1 (5 bases). CDR1 SGHDT and CDR2 YYEEEE come from the germline V gene. V lost 3 bases to trimming and J lost 9 bases, with 13 bases between them. The CDR3 length is 13 residues. This chain's CDR3 is CASSWGRVSEQFF. The CDR3, as DNA: TGTGCCAGCAGCTGGGGCAGGGTTAGTGAGCAGTTCTTC.

The chain joins TRBV27 to TRBJ1-5, with 8 bases that match TRBD1. Germline V gene lookup returns CDR1 MNHEY and CDR2 SMNVEV (reference sequence). V gave up 4 bases and J gave up 4 bases; unmatched junction bases: 0. The CDR3 is 13 residues long. The CDR3 DNA reads as TGTGCCAGCAGTTGGGACAGGAATCAGCCCCAGCATTTT. Amino acids: CASSWDRNQPQHF.

This rearrangement joins TRBV27 to TRBJ2-1, with 10 nucleotides matching TRBD2. The CDR3 contains 15 residues. Germline CDR1 MNHEY, CDR2 SMNVEV (reference sequence). Trimming cost V 6 bases and J 4 bases; bases outside gene matches: 6. The DNA for the CDR3 is TGTGCCAGCAGGAAAGCGGGGGGGCCATACAATGAGCAGTTCTTC. This translates into CASRKAGGPYNEQFF.

This clone came up a few times. This chain connects TRBV28 to TRBJ2-3; D uncertain. There are 11 residues in the CDR3. V lost 5 bases and J 6 bases, leaving 6 bases between the germline ends. Germline-derived CDR1 and CDR2 are MDHEN and SYDVKM. The CDR3 bases are TGTGCCAGCAGTCTAACCGATACGCAGTATTTT. As protein: CASSLTDTQYF.

The V call is TRBV14, the J call TRBJ2-1; 13 nucleotides agree with TRBD2. CDR3 length: 15 amino acids. Germline CDR1 SGHDN, CDR2 FVKESK. Unmatched junction bases numbered 7, after V lost 4 bases and J lost 10 bases. The CDR3 sequence: CASSPGLAGRGEQFF. DNA of the CDR3: TGTGCCAGCAGCCCGGGACTAGCGGGACGCGGGGAGCAGTTCTTC.

The chain recombines TRBV7-3 with TRBJ2-2, with TRBD1 matching over 10 bases. Per the germline V gene, CDR1 is SGHTA and CDR2 is FQGTGA. The CDR3 is 16 residues long. Trimming took 5 bases from V and 5 from J; bases not matched to a gene: 8. The CDR3 reads CASSVRQGARTGELFF. The CDR3 DNA reads as TGTGCCAGCAGCGTTAGACAGGGGGCACGGACCGGGGAGCTGTTTTTT.

The chain recombines TRBV4-1 with TRBJ2-1; 7 bases are a match to TRBD2. V was pared by 1 base and J by 2 bases, with 8 bases of the junction left unmatched. The CDR3 is made up of 17 amino acids. Germline values: CDR1 MGHRA, CDR2 YSYEKL. In DNA form, the CDR3 reads TGCGCCAGCAGCCAAGTGGTGGGGCGGGAGACCTACAATGAGCAGTTCTTC. Its protein product is CASSQVVGRETYNEQFF.

This sequence joins TRBV19 and TRBJ2-2; D unclear. The V gene's germline CDR1 is LNHDA and CDR2 SQIVND (reference sequence). The V end lost 7 bases, the J end lost 2 bases, and 2 bases lay between the germline ends. The CDR3 is made up of 11 amino acids. CDR3 region: CASTNTGELFF. The CDR3 nucleotides are TGTGCCAGTACTAACACCGGGGAGCTGTTTTTT.

As regards this clone: The same CDR3 also results from other DNA sequences found in this sample. V usage is TRBV19 and J usage is TRBJ1-1; D unclear. The CDR3 covers 14 residues. Germline loops: CDR1 LNHDA, CDR2 SQIVND (reference sequence). The V end lost 3 bases, the J end lost 6 bases, and 14 bases lay between the germline ends. The CDR3 DNA reads TGTGCCAGTAGTATTCGCGGGAATCCAGCTGAAGCTTTCTTT. It encodes CASSIRGNPAEAFF.

This chain links TRBV14 with TRBJ1-6; the match to TRBD1 covers 9 bases. There are 16 residues in the CDR3. Trimming took 0 bases from V and 9 from J; bases not matched to a gene: 6. Germline-derived CDR1 and CDR2 are SGHDN and FVKESK. CDR3 sequence: CASSQDSGTGSSPLHF. CDR3 nucleotide sequence: TGTGCCAGCAGCCAAGATTCCGGGACAGGGAGTTCACCCCTCCACTTT.

V and J are TRBV7-9 and TRBJ2-7; tentative D call: TRBD1 (5 bases). This CDR3 region has 14 residues. The germline V and J ends were trimmed by 5 bases and 2 bases, with 13 bases remaining between them. Germline V gene lookup returns CDR1 SEHNR and CDR2 FQNEAQ (reference sequence). CDR3 amino acids: CASSPQGGPYEQYF. The CDR3 nucleotides are TGTGCCAGCAGCCCGCAGGGTGGGCCCTACGAGCAGTACTTC.

The chain carries TRBV27 and TRBJ2-5; D may be TRBD2 (5 bases). Matching the DNA end better, TRBJ2-7 makes the J call doubtful. There are 13 residues in the CDR3. In germline, CDR1 is MNHEY, CDR2 SMNVEV (reference sequence). DNA for the CDR3: TGTGCCAGCAGTCCCTCGGAGGCGTACGAGCAGTACTTC. Protein: CASSPSEAYEQYF.

The V and J genes are TRBV9 and TRBJ2-3; D possibly corresponds to TRBD2 (6 bases). Per the germline V gene, CDR1 is SGDLS and CDR2 is YYNGEE. Trimming took 0 bases from V and 2 from J, leaving 13 bases between them. The CDR3 covers 16 residues. This chain's CDR3 is CASSVGPGTATDTQYF. The CDR3 DNA reads as TGTGCCAGCAGCGTAGGGCCCGGGACTGCCACAGATACGCAGTATTTT.

V gene TRBV19 combines with J gene TRBJ2-3; TRBD2 matches at 7 bases. V shed 3 bases and J 5 bases; nucleotides not matched to a gene: 2. Germline CDR1 is LNHDA and CDR2 is SQIVND (reference sequence). The CDR3 has 13 amino acids. The chain's CDR3 is CASSMGGVDTQYF. DNA for the CDR3: TGTGCCAGTAGTATGGGGGGGGTAGATACGCAGTATTTT.

This clone was counted once. The V call is TRBV10-3, the J call TRBJ1-2; tentative D call: TRBD1 (5 bases). The V end lost 3 bases, the J end lost 8 bases, and 19 bases lay between the germline ends. CDR1 ENHRY and CDR2 SYGVKD come from the germline V gene. CDR3 length: 15 amino acids. The CDR3 DNA reads TGTGCCATCAGTGATCTCGTCGGGGGAACTGGGGGCTACACCTTC. This codes for CAISDLVGGTGGYTF.